This record looks at one T cell receptor (beta chain) sequence and its context. These data are taken from a study of OX40 agonist ivuxolimab in advanced cancers. About the research overall: Dose-escalation patients had hepatocellular carcinoma, melanoma, renal cell or head and neck cancer.

Libraries were prepared by immunoSEQ multiplex PCR; TCRdb keeps only in-frame clonotypes and omits some of them. This sample has 30,000 to 35,000 clones, with more than 70% found just once. Germline-derived CDR1 and CDR2 are SGHKS and YYEKEE (reference sequence). The germline V and J ends were trimmed by 0 bases and 2 bases, with 15 bases remaining between them. The CDR3 extends over 17 amino acids. The source of this sequence is an adult with an advanced solid tumor such as melanoma, head and neck, liver or kidney cancer. Sequenced here: CD4+ or CD8+ T cells sorted from blood, sampled in a trial of the OX40 agonist ivuxolimab. The J gene is TRBJ1-3, the V gene TRBV5-5; D is unclear. CDR3 loop: CASSLDPASYTGNTIYF. In nucleotides, the CDR3 is TGTGCCAGCAGCTTGGATCCGGCCTCTTACACTGGAAACACCATATATTTT. Using reference TRBV5-5 and TRBJ1-3 for the parts outside the CDR3, the full variable domain is DAGVTQSPTHLIKTRGQQVTLRCSPISGHKSVSWYQQVLGQGPQFIFQYYEKEERGRGNFPDRFSARQFPNYSSELNVNALLLGDSALYLCASSLDPASYTGNTIYFGEGSWLTVV.